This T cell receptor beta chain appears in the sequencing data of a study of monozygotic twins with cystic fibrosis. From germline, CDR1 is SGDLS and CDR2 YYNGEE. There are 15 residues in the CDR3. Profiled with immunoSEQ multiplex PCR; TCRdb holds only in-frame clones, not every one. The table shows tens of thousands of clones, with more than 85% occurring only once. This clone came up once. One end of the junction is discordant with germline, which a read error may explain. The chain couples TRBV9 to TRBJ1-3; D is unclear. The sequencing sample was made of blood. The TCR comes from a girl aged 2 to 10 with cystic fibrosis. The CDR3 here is CASSVAGISGNTIYF. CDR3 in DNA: TGTGCCAGCAGCGTAGCTGGGATCTCTGGAAATACCATATATTTT. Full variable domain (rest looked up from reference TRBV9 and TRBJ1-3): DSGVTQTPKHLITATGQRVTLRCSPRSGDLSVYWYQQSLDQGLQFLIQYYNGEERAKGNILERFSAQQFPDLHSELNLSSLELGDSALYFCASSVAGISGNTIYFGEGSWLTVV.